The 5 T cell receptor beta chains in this list originate from one sample, sequenced in a study of vaccination and CD4 T cells after COVID-19. The antigens of these receptors remain unknown. The treatment is: 10-day PBMC culture with coronavirus spike peptide pools or control peptides (ViraFEST assay). Oncomine TCR Beta short-read sequencing was applied to DNA from cultured CD4+ T cells. TCRdb reanalysed the PCR reads using MiXCR and keeps one entry per CDR3 protein. The table has some 13,000 distinct CDR3 sequences, about 30% seen once. Sequences were obtained from CD4+ T cells from blood, cultured in vitro. All receptors come from a human donor who had recovered from COVID-19.

The chain carries TRBV19 and TRBJ1-5, with a possible D match to TRBD1 (5 bases). The CDR3 has 15 amino acids. V was pared by 0 bases and J by 4 bases, with 10 bases between. CDR1 is LNHDA and CDR2 is SQIVND in the germline V gene (reference sequence). CDR3 sequence reads: CASSIDRGDNQPQHF. DNA of the CDR3: TGTGCCAGTAGTATAGATCGGGGGGATAATCAGCCCCAGCATTTT.

In DNA form, the CDR3 reads TGTGCCAGCAGTGACTCGTTCCGGGACTGCCTCTCCTACGAGCAGTACTTC. Translating gives CASSDSFRDCLSYEQYF. The chain links TRBV6-4 to TRBJ2-7; TRBD2 is a possible D gene (6 bases). Deletions cut 0 bases from V and 0 bases from J, with 15 bases between. This CDR3 spans 17 amino acids. Germline V CDR1 and CDR2: MRHNA, SNTAGT.

The chain combines TRBV28 with TRBJ2-5; D is uncertain. The CDR3 covers 13 residues. Germline assignment: CDR1 MDHEN and CDR2 SYDVKM. Trimming shortened V by 6 bases and J by 4 bases, and 12 bases separated the two germline ends. CDR3 loop: CASRSQPRETQYF. The CDR3 DNA is TGTGCCAGCAGATCCCAGCCTCGAGAGACCCAGTACTTC.

The sample holds a few counts of this clonotype. The rearrangement joins TRBV6-2 or TRBV6-3 to TRBJ1-1; 7 bases line up with TRBD1. V was clipped by 6 bases and J by 6 bases; unmatched bases: 7. CDR3 length equals 13 residues. From germline, CDR1 is MNHEY and CDR2 SVGEGT. The CDR3: CASRQTGQAEAFF. In DNA, the CDR3 is TGTGCCAGCAGACAGACAGGGCAGGCTGAAGCTTTCTTT.

This clonotype has just a few counts. The chain is built from TRBV20-1 and TRBJ2-7, with D possibly being TRBD1 (6 bases). The CDR3 contains 21 residues. The V gene's germline CDR1 is DFQATT and CDR2 SNEGSKA (reference sequence). Trimming stripped 0 bases from V and 1 base from J, with 31 bases between. CDR3 sequence reads: CSARDEGKGVYQPSLSYEQYF. Here the CDR3 DNA reads TGCAGTGCTAGAGATGAGGGCAAGGGGGTGTACCAACCCTCTCTTTCCTACGAGCAGTACTTC.